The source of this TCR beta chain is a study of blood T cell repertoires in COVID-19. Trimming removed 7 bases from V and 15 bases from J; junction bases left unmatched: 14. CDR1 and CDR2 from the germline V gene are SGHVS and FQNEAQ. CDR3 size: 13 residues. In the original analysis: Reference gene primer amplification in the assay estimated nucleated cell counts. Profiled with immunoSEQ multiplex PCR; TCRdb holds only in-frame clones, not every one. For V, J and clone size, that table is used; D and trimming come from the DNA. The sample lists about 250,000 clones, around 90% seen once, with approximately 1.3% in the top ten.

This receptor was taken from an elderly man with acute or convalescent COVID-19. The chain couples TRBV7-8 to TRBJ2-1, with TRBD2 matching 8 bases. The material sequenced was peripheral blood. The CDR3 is CASTSWRESGGFF. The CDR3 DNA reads TGTGCCAGCACCTCCTGGAGGGAGAGCGGGGGGTTCTTC.